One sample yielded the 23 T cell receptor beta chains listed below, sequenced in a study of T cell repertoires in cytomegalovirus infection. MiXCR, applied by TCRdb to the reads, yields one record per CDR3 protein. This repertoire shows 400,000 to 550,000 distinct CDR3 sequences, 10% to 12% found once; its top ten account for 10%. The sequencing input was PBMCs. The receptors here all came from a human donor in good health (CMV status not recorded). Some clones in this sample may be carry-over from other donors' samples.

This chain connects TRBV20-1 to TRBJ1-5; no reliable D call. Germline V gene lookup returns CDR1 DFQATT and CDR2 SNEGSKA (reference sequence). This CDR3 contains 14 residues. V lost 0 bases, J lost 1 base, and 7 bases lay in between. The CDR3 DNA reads TGCAGTGCTAGAGACCCACGGAGCAATCAGCCCCAGCATTTT. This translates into CSARDPRSNQPQHF.

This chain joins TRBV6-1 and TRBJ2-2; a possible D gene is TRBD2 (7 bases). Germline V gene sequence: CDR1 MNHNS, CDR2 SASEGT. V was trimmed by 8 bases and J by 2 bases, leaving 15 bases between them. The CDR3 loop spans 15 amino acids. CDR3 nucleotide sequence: TGTGCCAGCGGGCACGGGGGGCTTAACACCGGGGAGCTGTTTTTT. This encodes CASGHGGLNTGELFF.

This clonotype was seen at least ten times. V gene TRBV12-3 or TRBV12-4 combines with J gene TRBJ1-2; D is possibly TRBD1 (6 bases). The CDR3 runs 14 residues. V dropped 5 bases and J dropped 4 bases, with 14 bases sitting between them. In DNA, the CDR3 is TGTGCCAGCAGTACAGGGCTTAGGGGCTATGGCTACACCTTC. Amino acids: CASSTGLRGYGYTF.

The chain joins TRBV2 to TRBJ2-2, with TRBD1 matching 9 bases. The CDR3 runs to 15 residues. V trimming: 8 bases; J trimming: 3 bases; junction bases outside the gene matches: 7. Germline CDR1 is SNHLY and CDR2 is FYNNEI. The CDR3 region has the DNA TGTGCCAGCGGACAGGGGCCTGCGGACACCGGGGAGCTGTTTTTT. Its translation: CASGQGPADTGELFF.

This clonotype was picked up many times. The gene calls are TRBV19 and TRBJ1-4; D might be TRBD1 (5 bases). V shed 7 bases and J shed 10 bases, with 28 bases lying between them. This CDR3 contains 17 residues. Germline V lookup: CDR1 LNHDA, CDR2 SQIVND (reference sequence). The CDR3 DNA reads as TGTGCCAGTAAACACACCCGGGACCGGGGACGGGGTGGAAAACTGTTTTTT. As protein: CASKHTRDRGRGGKLFF.

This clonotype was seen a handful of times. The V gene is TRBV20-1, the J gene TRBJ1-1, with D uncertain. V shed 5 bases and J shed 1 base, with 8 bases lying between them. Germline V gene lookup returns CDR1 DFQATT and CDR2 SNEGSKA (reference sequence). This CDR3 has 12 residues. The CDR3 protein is CSASQSNTEAFF. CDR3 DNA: TGCAGTGCTTCACAATCGAACACTGAAGCTTTCTTT.

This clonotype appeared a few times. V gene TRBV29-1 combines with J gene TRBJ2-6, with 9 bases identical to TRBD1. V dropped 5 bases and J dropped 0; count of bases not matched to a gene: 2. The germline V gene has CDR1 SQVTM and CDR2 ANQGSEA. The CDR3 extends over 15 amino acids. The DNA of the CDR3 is TGCAGCGTTCCGGGACAGGGCTCTGGGGCCAACGTCCTGACTTTC. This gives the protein CSVPGQGSGANVLTF.

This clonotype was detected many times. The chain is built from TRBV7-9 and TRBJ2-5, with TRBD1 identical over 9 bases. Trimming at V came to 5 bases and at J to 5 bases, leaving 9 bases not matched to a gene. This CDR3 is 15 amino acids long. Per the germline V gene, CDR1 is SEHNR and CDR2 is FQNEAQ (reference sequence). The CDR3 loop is CASSGDRVLSETQYF. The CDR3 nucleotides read TGTGCCAGCAGCGGGGACAGGGTTCTTTCGGAGACCCAGTACTTC. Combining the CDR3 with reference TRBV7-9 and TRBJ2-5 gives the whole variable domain DTGVSQNPRHKITKRGQNVTFRCDPISEHNRLYWYRQTLGQGPEFLTYFQNEAQLEKSRLLSDRFSAERPKGSFSTLEIQRTEQGDSAMYLCASSGDRVLSETQYFGPGTRLLVL.

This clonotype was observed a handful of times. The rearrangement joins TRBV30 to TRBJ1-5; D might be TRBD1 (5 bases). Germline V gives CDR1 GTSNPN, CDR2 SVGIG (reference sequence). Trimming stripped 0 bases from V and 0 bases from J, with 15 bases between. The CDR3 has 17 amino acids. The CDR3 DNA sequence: TGTGCCTGGAGTGTAATTCCCAGGGCACTTAGCAATCAGCCCCAGCATTTT. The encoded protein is CAWSVIPRALSNQPQHF.

The CDR3 loop is CSAQRQGDQPQHF. CDR3 sequence (DNA): TGCAGTGCCCAAAGACAGGGCGATCAGCCCCAGCATTTT. V is TRBV20-1 and J is TRBJ1-5; 7 bases map to TRBD1. The length of the CDR3 is 13 residues. From germline, CDR1 is DFQATT and CDR2 SNEGSKA (reference sequence). The J segment lost 5 bases and the V segment lost 6 bases, leaving 7 bases of the junction unmatched.

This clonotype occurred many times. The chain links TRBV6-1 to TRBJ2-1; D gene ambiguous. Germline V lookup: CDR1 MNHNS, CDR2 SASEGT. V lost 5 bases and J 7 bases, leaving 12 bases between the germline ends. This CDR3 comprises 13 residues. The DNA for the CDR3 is TGTGCCAGCAGTTCCAATTGGGGTAATGAGCAGTTCTTC. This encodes CASSSNWGNEQFF.

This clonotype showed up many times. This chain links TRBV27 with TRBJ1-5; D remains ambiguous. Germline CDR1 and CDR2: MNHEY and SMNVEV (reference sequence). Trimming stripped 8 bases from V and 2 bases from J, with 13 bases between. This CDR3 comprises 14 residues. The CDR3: CASRLGNRNQPQHF. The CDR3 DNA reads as TGTGCCAGCCGCCTCGGTAATCGCAATCAGCCCCAGCATTTT.

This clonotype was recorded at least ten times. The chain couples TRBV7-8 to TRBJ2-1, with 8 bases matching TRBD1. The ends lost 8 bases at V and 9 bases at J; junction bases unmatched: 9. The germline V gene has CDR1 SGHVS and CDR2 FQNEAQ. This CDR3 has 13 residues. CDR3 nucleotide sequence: TGTGCCAGCTGGCAGGGGGCGCCTGGTGAGCAGTTCTTC. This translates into CASWQGAPGEQFF.

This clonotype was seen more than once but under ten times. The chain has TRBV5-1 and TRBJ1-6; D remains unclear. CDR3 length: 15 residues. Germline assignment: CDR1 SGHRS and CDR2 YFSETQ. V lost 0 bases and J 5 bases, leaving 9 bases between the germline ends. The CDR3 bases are TGCGCCAGCAGCTTGGTACGGGCCGATAATTCACCCCTCCACTTT. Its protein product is CASSLVRADNSPLHF.

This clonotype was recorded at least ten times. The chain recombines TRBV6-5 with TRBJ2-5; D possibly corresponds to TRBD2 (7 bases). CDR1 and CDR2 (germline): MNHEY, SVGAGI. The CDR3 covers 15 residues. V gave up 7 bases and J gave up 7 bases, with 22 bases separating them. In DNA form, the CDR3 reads TGTGCCAGCACTACTAAGGGGGGGGCCCGTCGGACCCAGTACTTC. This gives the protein CASTTKGGARRTQYF.

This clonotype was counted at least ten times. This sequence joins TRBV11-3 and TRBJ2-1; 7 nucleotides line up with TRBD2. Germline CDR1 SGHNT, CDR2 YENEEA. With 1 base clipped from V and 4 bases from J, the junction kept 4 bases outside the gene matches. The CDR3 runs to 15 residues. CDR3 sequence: CASSLATGGYNEQFF. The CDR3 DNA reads TGTGCCAGCAGCTTAGCGACGGGGGGTTACAATGAGCAGTTCTTC.

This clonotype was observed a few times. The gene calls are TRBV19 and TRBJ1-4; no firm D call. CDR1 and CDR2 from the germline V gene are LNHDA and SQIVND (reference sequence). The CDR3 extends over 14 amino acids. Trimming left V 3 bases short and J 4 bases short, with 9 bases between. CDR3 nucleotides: TGTGCCAGTAGTATCGGACGGAATAATGAAAAACTGTTTTTT. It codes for CASSIGRNNEKLFF.

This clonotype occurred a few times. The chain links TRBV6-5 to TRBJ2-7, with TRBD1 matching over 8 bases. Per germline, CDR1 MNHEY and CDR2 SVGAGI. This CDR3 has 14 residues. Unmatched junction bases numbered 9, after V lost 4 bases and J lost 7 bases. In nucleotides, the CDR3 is TGTGCCAGCAGTTCAGGGACAGGCTTTAGGGAGCAGTACTTC. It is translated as CASSSGTGFREQYF.

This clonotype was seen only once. In DNA form, the CDR3 reads TGCAGCGTTGAGCTTCGGGGGAGAAACACTGAAGCTTTCTTT. Protein: CSVELRGRNTEAFF. The V and J genes are TRBV29-1 and TRBJ1-1; D might be TRBD1 (5 bases). CDR3 length: 14 amino acids. V lost 3 bases and J 2 bases, leaving 13 bases between the germline ends. The germline gives CDR1 SQVTM, CDR2 ANQGSEA.

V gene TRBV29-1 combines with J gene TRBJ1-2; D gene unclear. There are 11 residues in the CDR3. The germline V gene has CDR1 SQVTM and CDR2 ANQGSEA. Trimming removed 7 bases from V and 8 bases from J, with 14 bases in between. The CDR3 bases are TGCAGCGGCTGGTCTGGGGAAGGCTACACCTTC. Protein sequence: CSGWSGEGYTF.

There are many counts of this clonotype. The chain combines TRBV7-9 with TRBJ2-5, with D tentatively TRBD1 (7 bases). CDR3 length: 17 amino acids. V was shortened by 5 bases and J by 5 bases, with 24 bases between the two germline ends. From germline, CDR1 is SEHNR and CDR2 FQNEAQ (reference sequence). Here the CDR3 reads CASSPGGLQGQRETQYF. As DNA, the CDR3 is TGTGCCAGCAGCCCAGGGGGGTTGCAGGGTCAGCGGGAGACCCAGTACTTC. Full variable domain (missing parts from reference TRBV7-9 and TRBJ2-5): DTGVSQNPRHKITKRGQNVTFRCDPISEHNRLYWYRQTLGQGPEFLTYFQNEAQLEKSRLLSDRFSAERPKGSFSTLEIQRTEQGDSAMYLCASSPGGLQGQRETQYFGPGTRLLVL.

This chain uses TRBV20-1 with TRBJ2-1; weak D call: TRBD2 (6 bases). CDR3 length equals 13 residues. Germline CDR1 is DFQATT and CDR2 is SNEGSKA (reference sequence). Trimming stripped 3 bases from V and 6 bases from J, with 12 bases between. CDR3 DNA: TGCAGTGCTAGGACCAGGCGGGGCAATGAGCAGTTCTTC. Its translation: CSARTRRGNEQFF.

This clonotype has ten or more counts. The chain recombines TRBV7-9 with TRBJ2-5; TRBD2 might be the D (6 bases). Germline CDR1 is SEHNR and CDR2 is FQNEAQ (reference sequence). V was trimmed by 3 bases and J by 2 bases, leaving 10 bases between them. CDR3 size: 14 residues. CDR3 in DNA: TGTGCCAGCAGCTTTAATAGCGGACAAGAGACCCAGTACTTC. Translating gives CASSFNSGQETQYF.